Given below is one T cell receptor beta chain in context. Its antigen is not identified. The CDR3 is 13 amino acids. Trimming cost V 2 bases and J 7 bases, with 11 bases left between them. Germline V lookup: CDR1 SGHTA, CDR2 FQGTGA. The sample originates from a study of Ad26.COV2.S vaccination and SARS-CoV-2 variants. Study as a whole: It was the COV1001 Ad26.COV2.S trial arm that included the donor. Intramuscular Ad26.COV2.S doses were given once or twice, 56 days apart.

Whole-study findings and limits: Vaccine and placebo recipients had similar non-spike TCR breadth. It is possible that the TCR breadth and depth analyses underestimated the total T cell responses.

The treatment: roughly 19 received Ad26.COV2.S at low or high dose, single or two shots; roughly five received placebo; per-sample allocation not given. Specimen acquisition occurred on day 63 following the initial vaccine or placebo injection. Generated by immunoSEQ multiplex PCR, the TCRdb table keeps only in-frame clones and is missing some. The table has roughly 410,000 clones, 83% seen once. This specimen was peripheral blood, taken in a trial of Ad26.COV2.S vaccine versus placebo. This TCR was sampled from a person aged 18-65 years who received the Ad26.COV2.S COVID-19 vaccine or a placebo. The V gene is TRBV7-3, the J gene TRBJ2-5; D remains unclear. In nucleotides, the CDR3 is TGTGCCAGCAGCTTATATCAGGAATCGACCCAGTACTTC. This codes for CASSLYQESTQYF.